The 8 T cell receptor beta chains below all came from one sample that was sequenced in a study of cytomegalovirus exposure and HLA in healthy donors. The PCR employed 60 Vbeta primers together with 13 Jbeta primers. TCRdb's table, derived via immunoSEQ multiplex PCR, lists solely in-frame clones and lacks some. This sample yields 80,000 or so clones, of which roughly 76% are seen a single time; 7.2% belongs to the top ten. The material sequenced was PBMCs. The receptors stem from a woman between 35 and 50 years old in good health and CMV-seronegative.

The genes are TRBV28 and TRBJ2-7, with D possibly TRBD2 on 6 matching bases. V lost 9 bases to trimming and J lost 4 bases, with 16 bases between them. This CDR3 comprises 13 residues. The germline V gene has CDR1 MDHEN and CDR2 SYDVKM. The CDR3 DNA follows: TGTGCCAGTTTATCGGGACTCACGTACGAGCAGTACTTC. This gives the protein CASLSGLTYEQYF.

The chain uses TRBV5-1 and TRBJ1-1; D ambiguous. CDR3 length: 14 residues. The V and J ends lost 4 bases and 1 base respectively, with 11 bases between them. The germline V gene has CDR1 SGHRS and CDR2 YFSETQ. CDR3 sequence reads: CASSLGSRNTEAFF. DNA for the CDR3: TGCGCCAGCAGCCTTGGTAGTAGGAACACTGAAGCTTTCTTT. The full variable domain, rest sourced from reference TRBV5-1 and TRBJ1-1, is KAGVTQTPRYLIKTRGQQVTLSCSPISGHRSVSWYQQTPGQGLQFLFEYFSETQRNKGNFPGRFSGRQFSNSRSEMNVSTLELGDSALYLCASSLGSRNTEAFFGQGTRLTVV.

V is TRBV4-1 and J is TRBJ2-1; D is unclear. The CDR3 has 13 residues. Germline V gene data show CDR1 as MGHRA and CDR2 as YSYEKL. V was cut by 3 bases and J by 9 bases, with 12 bases left in between. The CDR3 sequence is CASSQGPYSEQFF. CDR3 bases: TGCGCCAGCAGCCAGGGCCCATATAGTGAGCAGTTCTTC.

The DNA of the CDR3 is TGTGCCAGCAGCCGACAGGGGGCCGACGAGCAGTACTTC. Protein product: CASSRQGADEQYF. This chain uses TRBV5-4 with TRBJ2-7; 10 bases map to TRBD1. With 4 bases clipped from V and 5 bases from J, the junction kept 3 bases outside the gene matches. This CDR3 comprises 13 residues. The germline V gene has CDR1 SGHNT and CDR2 YYREEE (reference sequence). Filled out from reference TRBV5-4 and TRBJ2-7, the complete variable domain reads ETGVTQSPTHLIKTRGQQVTLRCSSQSGHNTVSWYQQALGQGPQFIFQYYREEENGRGNFPPRFSGLQFPNYSSELNVNALELDDSALYLCASSRQGADEQYFGPGTRLTVT.

Only a few counts were recorded for this clone. The chain joins TRBV28 to TRBJ2-7; 9 bases are a match to TRBD2. The CDR3 is 15 amino acids. V trimming: 5 bases; J trimming: 0 bases; junction bases outside the gene matches: 5. The germline V gene has CDR1 MDHEN and CDR2 SYDVKM. The CDR3 DNA is TGTGCCAGCAGTAAAAATAGCGGGAGCTCCTACGAGCAGTACTTC. Protein: CASSKNSGSSYEQYF.

The V gene is TRBV29-1, the J gene TRBJ1-2; TRBD1 aligns across 7 bases. J was trimmed by 3 bases and V by 2 bases; bases with no gene match: 12. This CDR3 is built from 16 residues. Germline CDR1 and CDR2: SQVTM and ANQGSEA. In nucleotides, the CDR3 is TGCAGCGTTGAACAGGGGGACCGCCGGGTTGACTATGGCTACACCTTC. Translation gives CSVEQGDRRVDYGYTF.

V and J are TRBV7-2 and TRBJ2-3; D may be TRBD1 (5 bases). The CDR3 contains 17 residues. CDR1 is SGHTA, CDR2 FQGNSA, per germline. Between the trimmed V and J ends, which lost 5 bases and 4 bases, there was a span of 22 bases. The CDR3, as DNA: TGTGCCAGCAGCGTCGTGGTTGGGGCCTTCAGCGCAGATACGCAGTATTTT. Encoded protein: CASSVVVGAFSADTQYF.

J is TRBJ2-4 and V is TRBV2; 8 bases align to TRBD1. Germline values: CDR1 SNHLY, CDR2 FYNNEI. V shed 6 bases, J shed 2 bases, and the junction held 3 bases outside the gene matches. The CDR3 totals 14 residues. The CDR3 loop reads CASRGQGSKNIQYF. The CDR3 coding sequence is TGTGCCAGCAGAGGACAGGGATCCAAAAACATTCAGTACTTC.